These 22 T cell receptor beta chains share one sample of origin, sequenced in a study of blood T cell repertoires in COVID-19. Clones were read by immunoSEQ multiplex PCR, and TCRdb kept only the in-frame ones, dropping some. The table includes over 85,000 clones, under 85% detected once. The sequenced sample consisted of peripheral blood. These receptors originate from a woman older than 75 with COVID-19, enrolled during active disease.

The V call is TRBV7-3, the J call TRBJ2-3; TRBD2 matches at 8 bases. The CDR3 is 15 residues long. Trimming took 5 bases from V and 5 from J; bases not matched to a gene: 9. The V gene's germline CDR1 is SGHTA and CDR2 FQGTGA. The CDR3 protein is CASSRTGAGEDTQYF. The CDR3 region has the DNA TGTGCCAGCAGCCGCACGGGAGCGGGGGAAGATACGCAGTATTTT.

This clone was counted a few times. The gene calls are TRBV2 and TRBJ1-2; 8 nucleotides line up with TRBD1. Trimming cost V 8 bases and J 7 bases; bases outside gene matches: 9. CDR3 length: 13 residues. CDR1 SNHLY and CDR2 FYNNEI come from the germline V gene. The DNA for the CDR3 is TGTGCCAGCGATGGACAGGGATTGAGTGGCTACACCTTC. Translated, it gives CASDGQGLSGYTF.

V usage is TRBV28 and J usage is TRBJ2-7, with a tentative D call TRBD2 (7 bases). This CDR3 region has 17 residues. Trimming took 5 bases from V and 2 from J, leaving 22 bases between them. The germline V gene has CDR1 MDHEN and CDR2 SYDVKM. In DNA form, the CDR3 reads TGTGCCAGCAGTGGGGAGGGTAGAATCGGGGGGCCCTACGAGCAGTACTTC. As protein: CASSGEGRIGGPYEQYF.

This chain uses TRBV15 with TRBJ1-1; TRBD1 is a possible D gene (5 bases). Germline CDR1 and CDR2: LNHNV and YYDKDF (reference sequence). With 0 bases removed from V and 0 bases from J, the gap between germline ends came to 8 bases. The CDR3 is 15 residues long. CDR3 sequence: CATSRDQGLNTEAFF. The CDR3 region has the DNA TGTGCCACCAGCAGAGATCAGGGTTTGAACACTGAAGCTTTCTTT.

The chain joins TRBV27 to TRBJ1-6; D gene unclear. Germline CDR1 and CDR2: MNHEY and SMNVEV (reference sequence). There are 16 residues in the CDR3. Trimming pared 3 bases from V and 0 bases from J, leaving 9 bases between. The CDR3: CASSFHRSSYNSPLHF. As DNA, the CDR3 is TGTGCCAGCAGTTTTCATAGGAGCTCCTATAATTCACCCCTCCACTTT.

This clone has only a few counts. CDR3 loop: CASSPQGIEGYTF. The CDR3 nucleotides read TGTGCCAGCAGTCCACAGGGAATAGAGGGCTACACCTTC. The V and J genes are TRBV12-3 or TRBV12-4 and TRBJ1-2; D perhaps matches TRBD1 (6 bases). The CDR3 covers 13 residues. V was clipped by 5 bases and J by 8 bases, with 15 bases between them.

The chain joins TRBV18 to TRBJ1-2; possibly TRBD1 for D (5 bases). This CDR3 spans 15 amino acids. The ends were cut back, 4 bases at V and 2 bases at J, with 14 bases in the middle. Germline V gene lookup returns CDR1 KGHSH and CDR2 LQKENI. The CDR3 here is CASSQTKGQNYGYTF. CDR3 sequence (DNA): TGTGCCAGCTCACAAACCAAGGGGCAGAACTATGGCTACACCTTC.

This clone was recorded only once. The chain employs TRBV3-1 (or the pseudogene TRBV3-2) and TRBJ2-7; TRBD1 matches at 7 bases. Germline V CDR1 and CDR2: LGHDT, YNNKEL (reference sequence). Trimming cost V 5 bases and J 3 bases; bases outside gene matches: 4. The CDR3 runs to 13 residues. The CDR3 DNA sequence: TGTGCCAGCAGCTACCGGGACAGCTACGAGCAGTACTTC. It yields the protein CASSYRDSYEQYF.

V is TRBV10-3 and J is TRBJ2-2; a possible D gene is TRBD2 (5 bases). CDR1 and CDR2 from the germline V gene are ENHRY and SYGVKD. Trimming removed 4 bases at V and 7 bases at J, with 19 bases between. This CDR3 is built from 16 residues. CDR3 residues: CAISVSASSPVGELFF. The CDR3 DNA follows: TGTGCCATCAGTGTTAGCGCCTCTAGTCCCGTCGGGGAGCTGTTTTTT.

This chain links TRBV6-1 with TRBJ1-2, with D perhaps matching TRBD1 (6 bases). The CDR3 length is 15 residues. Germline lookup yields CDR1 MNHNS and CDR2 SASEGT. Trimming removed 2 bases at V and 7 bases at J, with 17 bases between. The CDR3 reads CASSEQDRPYFGYTF. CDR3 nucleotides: TGTGCCAGCAGTGAACAGGACAGACCTTACTTTGGCTACACCTTC.

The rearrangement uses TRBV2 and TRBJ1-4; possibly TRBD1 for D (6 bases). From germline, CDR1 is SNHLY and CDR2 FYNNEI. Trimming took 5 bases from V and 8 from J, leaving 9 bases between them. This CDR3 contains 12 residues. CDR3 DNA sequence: TGTGCCAGCAGTTCGGACAGCGAAAAACTGTTTTTT. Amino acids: CASSSDSEKLFF.

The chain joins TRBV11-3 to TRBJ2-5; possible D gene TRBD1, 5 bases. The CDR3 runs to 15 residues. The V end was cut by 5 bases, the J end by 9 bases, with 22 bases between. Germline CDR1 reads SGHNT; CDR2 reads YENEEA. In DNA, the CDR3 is TGTGCCAGCAGCACCGGCGGCTCCAGGGCTGAGGCCCAGTACTTC. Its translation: CASSTGGSRAEAQYF.

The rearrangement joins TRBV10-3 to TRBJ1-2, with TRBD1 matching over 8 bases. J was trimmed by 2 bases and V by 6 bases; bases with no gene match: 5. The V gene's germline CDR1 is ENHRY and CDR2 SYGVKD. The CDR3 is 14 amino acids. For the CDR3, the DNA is TGTGCCATCAGCCCCGGACAGGGAAACTATGGCTACACCTTC. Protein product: CAISPGQGNYGYTF.

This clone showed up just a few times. This chain's CDR3 is CASSQDRRPNTEAFF. CDR3 sequence (DNA): TGCGCCAGCAGCCAAGATCGCAGGCCCAACACTGAAGCTTTCTTT. The V call is TRBV4-1, the J call TRBJ1-1; D not certain. Germline V gene sequence: CDR1 MGHRA, CDR2 YSYEKL. This CDR3 is 15 amino acids long. Trimming took off 0 bases at V and 2 bases at J, with 10 bases between the two ends.

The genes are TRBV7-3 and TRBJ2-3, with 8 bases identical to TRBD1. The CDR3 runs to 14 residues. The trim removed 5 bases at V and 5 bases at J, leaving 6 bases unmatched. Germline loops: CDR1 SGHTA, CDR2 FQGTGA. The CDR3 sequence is CASSPTGGGDTQYF. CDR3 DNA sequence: TGTGCCAGCAGCCCCACAGGGGGTGGAGATACGCAGTATTTT. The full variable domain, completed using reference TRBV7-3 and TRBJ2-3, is GAGVSQTPSNKVTEKGKYVELRCDPISGHTALYWYRQSLGQGPEFLIYFQGTGAADDSGLPNDRFFAVRPEGSVSTLKIQRTERGDSAVYLCASSPTGGGDTQYFGPGTRLTVL.

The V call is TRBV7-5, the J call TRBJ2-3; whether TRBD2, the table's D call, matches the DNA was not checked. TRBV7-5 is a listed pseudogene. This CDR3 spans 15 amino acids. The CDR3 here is CARSLLDIRADTQYF. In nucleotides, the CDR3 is TGTGCCAGAAGCTTGTTGGATATTCGGGCAGATACGCAGTATTTT.

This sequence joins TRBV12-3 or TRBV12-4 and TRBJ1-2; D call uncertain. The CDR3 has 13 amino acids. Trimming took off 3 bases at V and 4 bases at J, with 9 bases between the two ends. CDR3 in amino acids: CASSFGVAYGYTF. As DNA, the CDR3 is TGTGCCAGCAGTTTCGGGGTAGCCTATGGCTACACCTTC.

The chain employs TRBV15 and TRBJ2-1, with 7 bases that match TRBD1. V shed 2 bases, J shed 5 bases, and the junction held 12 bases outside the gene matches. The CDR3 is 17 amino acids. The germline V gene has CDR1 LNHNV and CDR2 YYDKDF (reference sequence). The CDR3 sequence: CATSRSAASRGNNEQFF. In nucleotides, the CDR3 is TGTGCCACCAGCAGATCAGCGGCTAGCAGGGGGAACAATGAGCAGTTCTTC.

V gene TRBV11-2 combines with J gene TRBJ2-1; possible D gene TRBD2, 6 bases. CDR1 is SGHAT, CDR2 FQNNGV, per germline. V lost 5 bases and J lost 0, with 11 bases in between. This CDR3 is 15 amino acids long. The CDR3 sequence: CASSPTAGSYNEQFF. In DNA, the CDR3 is TGTGCCAGCAGCCCTACAGCGGGCTCCTACAATGAGCAGTTCTTC. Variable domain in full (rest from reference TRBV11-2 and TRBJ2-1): EAGVAQSPRYKIIEKRQSVAFWCNPISGHATLYWYQQILGQGPKLLIQFQNNGVVDDSQLPKDRFSAERLKGVDSTLKIQPAKLEDSAVYLCASSPTAGSYNEQFFGPGTRLTVL.

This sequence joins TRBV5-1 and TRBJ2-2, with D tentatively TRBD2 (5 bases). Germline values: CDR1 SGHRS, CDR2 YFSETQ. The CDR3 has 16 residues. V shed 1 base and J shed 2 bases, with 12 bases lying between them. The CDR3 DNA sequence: TGCGCCAGCAGCTTGACGCGGGCGAGCAACACCGGGGAGCTGTTTTTT. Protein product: CASSLTRASNTGELFF.

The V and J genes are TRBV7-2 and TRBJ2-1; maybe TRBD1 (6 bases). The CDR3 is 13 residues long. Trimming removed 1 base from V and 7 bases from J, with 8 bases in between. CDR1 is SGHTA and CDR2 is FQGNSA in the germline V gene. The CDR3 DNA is TGTGCCAGCAGCTTAGTCAGGGGAAATGAGCAGTTCTTC. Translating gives CASSLVRGNEQFF. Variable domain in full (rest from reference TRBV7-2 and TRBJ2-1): GAGVSQSPSNKVTEKGKDVELRCDPISGHTALYWYRQSLGQGLEFLIYFQGNSAPDKSGLPSDRFSAERTGGSVSTLTIQRTQQEDSAVYLCASSLVRGNEQFFGPGTRLTVL.

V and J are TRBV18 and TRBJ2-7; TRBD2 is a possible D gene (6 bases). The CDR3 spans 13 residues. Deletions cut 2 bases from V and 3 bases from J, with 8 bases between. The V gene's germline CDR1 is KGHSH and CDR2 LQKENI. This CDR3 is CASSPRTNYEQYF. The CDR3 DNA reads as TGTGCCAGCTCACCAAGGACTAACTACGAGCAGTACTTC. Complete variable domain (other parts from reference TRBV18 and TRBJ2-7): NAGVMQNPRHLVRRRGQEARLRCSPMKGHSHVYWYRQLPEEGLKFMVYLQKENIIDESGMPKERFSAEFPKEGPSILRIQQVVRGDSAAYFCASSPRTNYEQYFGPGTRLTVT.